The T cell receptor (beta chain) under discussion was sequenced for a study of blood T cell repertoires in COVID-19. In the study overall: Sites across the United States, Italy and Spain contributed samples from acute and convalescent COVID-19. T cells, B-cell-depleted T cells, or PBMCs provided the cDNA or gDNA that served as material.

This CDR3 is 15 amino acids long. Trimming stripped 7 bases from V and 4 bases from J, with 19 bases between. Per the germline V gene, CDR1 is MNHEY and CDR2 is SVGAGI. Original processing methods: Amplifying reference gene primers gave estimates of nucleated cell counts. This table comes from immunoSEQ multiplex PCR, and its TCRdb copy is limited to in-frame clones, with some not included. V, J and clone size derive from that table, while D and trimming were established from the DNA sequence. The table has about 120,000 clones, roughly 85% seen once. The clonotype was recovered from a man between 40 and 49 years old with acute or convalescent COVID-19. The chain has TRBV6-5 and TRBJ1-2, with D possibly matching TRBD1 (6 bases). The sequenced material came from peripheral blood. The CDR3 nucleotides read TGTGCCAGCAAGGACGCCCCGGGGGGCATCTATGGCTACACCTTC. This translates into CASKDAPGGIYGYTF.